This T cell receptor beta chain is drawn from a study of blood T cells in healthy people across ages. The study, taken as a whole, reports: The authors considered diversity estimates from one million T cells to be underestimates.

The V gene end was trimmed by 3 bases and the J gene end by 7 bases; junction bases not matched to a gene: 9. The CDR3 spans 16 residues. Germline lookup yields CDR1 SGHAT and CDR2 FQNNGV. Through a sample-barcoded 5' primer and a J-beta primer mix, a second PCR was run for roughly 6 to 11 cycles. No fewer than 3 million CDR3-containing paired-end reads came from each sample. Using its own MiXCR run on the 5' RACE reads, TCRdb lists one record per CDR3 protein. The sample has fewer than 2 million distinct CDR3 sequences; more than 35% are singletons. With regard to this clonotype: What it binds is unknown.

This clonotype originated in a human donor in good health. The sample comprised blood. This rearrangement joins TRBV11-2 to TRBJ2-1; 10 bases align to TRBD2. The CDR3 bases are TGTGCCAGCAGCTTTCGGGGTAGCGGGGGGCGAAATGAGCAGTTCTTC. Its protein is CASSFRGSGGRNEQFF. Variable domain in full (rest from reference TRBV11-2 and TRBJ2-1): EAGVAQSPRYKIIEKRQSVAFWCNPISGHATLYWYQQILGQGPKLLIQFQNNGVVDDSQLPKDRFSAERLKGVDSTLKIQPAKLEDSAVYLCASSFRGSGGRNEQFFGPGTRLTVL.